The clone carrying this TCR beta chain was seen a handful of times. This sample stems from a study of control samples from healthy donors and cancer patients. Germline CDR1 MNHEY, CDR2 SMNVEV (reference sequence). V lost 6 bases and J lost 7, with 15 bases in between. There are 13 residues in the CDR3. Here immunoSEQ multiplex PCR was the method, and the copy in TCRdb shows in-frame clones only, minus some. Seen here are approximately 110,000 clones, around nine tenths observed once, and the top ten hold roughly 4%. Sample: blood. This receptor was identified in a human donor in good health. The donor label of this sample is uncertain. The V call is TRBV27, the J call TRBJ1-2, with D perhaps TRBD1 (6 bases). In DNA form, the CDR3 reads TGTGCCAGCAGCCGTGACAGAGGGGGTGGCTACACCTTC. Translating gives CASSRDRGGGYTF.